The sequence of this T cell receptor (beta chain) was determined in a study of OX40 agonist ivuxolimab in advanced cancers. The CDR3 sequence is 14 residues long. V was cut by 3 bases and J by 4 bases, with 13 bases left in between. Germline V gene sequence: CDR1 SGHRS, CDR2 YFSETQ. Clones were sequenced by immunoSEQ multiplex PCR, and TCRdb holds only the in-frame ones, with some missing. The sample has 87,000 or so clones; roughly 84% are singletons. Sample: CD4+ or CD8+ T cells sorted from blood, taken in a trial of the OX40 agonist ivuxolimab. The rearrangement uses TRBV5-1 and TRBJ1-1; D is unresolved. The sequence came from an adult with an advanced solid tumor such as melanoma, head and neck, liver or kidney cancer. The CDR3 is CASSSDGVGTEAFF. CDR3 DNA: TGCGCCAGCAGCTCCGACGGGGTGGGCACTGAAGCTTTCTTT.